A selection of T cell receptor beta chains follows, all from one sample in a study of blood T cell repertoires in COVID-19. Sequencing used immunoSEQ multiplex PCR; TCRdb keeps in-frame clones, though not all of them. Of approximately 150,000 clones listed, approximately 80% are singletons. What was sequenced was PBMCs or T cells enriched from blood (not recorded which). Receptors originate from an older man who had been exposed to COVID-19. Both conserved end residues are part of each CDR3. The D gene is left open where the match is weak. Clone size, where shown, is once, few, many, or a class for clones that have expanded.

>TRBV2|once|.|TRBJ1-1
TGTGCCAGCGGTCGACTGCCCACTGAAGCTTTCTTT
CASGRLPTEAFF
>TRBV18|.|.|TRBJ2-2
TGTGCCAGCTCGAGCAGGGACACCGGGGAGCTGTTTTTT
CASSSRDTGELFF
>TRBV5-1|.|TRBD2|TRBJ2-3
TGCGCCAGCTGCTGGGGGGCTAGCGGGGAGATCACAGATACGCAGTATTTT
CASCWGASGEITDTQYF
>TRBV7-9|.|.|TRBJ1-5
TGTGCCAGCAGCTTAGCGATTCCTGGATTAGGAGGGGGCAATCAGCCCCAGCATTTT
CASSLAIPGLGGGNQPQHF
>TRBV7-9|.|TRBD2|TRBJ2-7
TGTGCCAGCAGGCCGCTAGCGGGAGTTCCCGAGCAGTACTTC
CASRPLAGVPEQYF
>TRBV5-5|.|.|TRBJ1-2
TGTGCCAGCAGCTTCCTTCGGGACACCCCTAACTATGGCTACACCTTC
CASSFLRDTPNYGYTF
>TRBV7-2|.|TRBD1|TRBJ2-1
TGTGCCAGCAGCTTAGAAGGGGACAGGGTTAAATTCTCCTACAATGAGCAGTTCTTC
CASSLEGDRVKFSYNEQFF
>TRBV11-3|.|.|TRBJ2-7
TGTGCCAGCAGCTTAGGGGCGGGCTACGAGCAGTACTTC
CASSLGAGYEQYF
>TRBV30|.|TRBD2|TRBJ2-1
TGTGCCTGGAGTGGGCGGGCTAGCGGGGCCTACAATGAGCAGTTCTTC
CAWSGRASGAYNEQFF
>TRBV6-5|.|TRBD1|TRBJ1-4
TGTGCCAGCACACAGGGGGTGATGGCTAATGAAAAACTGTTTTTT
CASTQGVMANEKLFF
>TRBV18|.|.|TRBJ2-1
TGTGCCAGCTCACCAGTGAGCGGATTTTCCTACAATGAGCAGTTCTTC
CASSPVSGFSYNEQFF
>TRBV5-4|.|TRBD1|TRBJ1-4
TGTGCCAGCAGCTCCGGGACAGTTGACGGAAAACTGTTTTTT
CASSSGTVDGKLFF
>TRBV6-5|.|TRBD2|TRBJ2-3
TGTGCCACCAAAAAGGCTCTAGCGGGACCGAATACGCAGTATTTT
CATKKALAGPNTQYF